This T cell receptor (beta chain) was captured by sequencing in a study of T cell clonotyping in hematopoietic cell transplantation (dated by TCRdb to about 2021). About the investigation overall: A total of some 130 blood samples were gathered in the study from roughly 40 consecutive transplant recipients along with their related donors. Patient recruitment ran from September 2015 to early 2017, and follow-up continued until late 2020 or death. The paper as a whole reports these results and caveats: Recipient TCR diversity fell after transplant, with pathologically expanded clonotypes rising progressively from day 30 to day 180. Inverse Simpson Index values from donors and from recipients before transplant predicted broader TCR repertoire diversity after transplant. Only a small fraction of recipient repertoires overlapped donor repertoires, with over 95% appearing de novo at the given depth. The sample size was limited, and CD4 and CD8 repertoire contributions could not be separated because cells were not sorted.

Points on this clone: There is no known antigen for this receptor. No quality values exist for individual bases; no much larger clone is one base distant.

TCR beta CDR3 regions were amplified from genomic DNA with the immunoSEQ assay, a bias-controlled multiplex PCR using V- and J-specific primers. In a second PCR step, a proprietary barcode and Illumina adapter sequences were attached to the CDR3 amplicons. CDR3 libraries were sequenced on an Illumina MiSeq instrument. Per the original workflow: immunoSEQ Analyzer 3.0 was used for export and quality control, with R Bioconductor and Immunarch used for downstream analyses. Only productive rearrangements within the normalized downsampled data set were used in the calculation of repertoire metrics. Pathologically expanded clonotypes were defined as those larger than 5 templates in the normalized cohort. The Inverse Simpson Index was used to measure repertoire diversity. CMV-specificity analyses were carried out on the non-normalized data set to capture all clonotypes. Here the immuneACCESS table is served through TCRdb, limited to in-frame sequences with V and J called. Missing clones are a known gap in these copies; in checked studies unresolved V genes cover under half, and the rest lacks a known reason. V, J and clone size are taken as reported in that table, and D and trimming were inferred from the DNA itself. For this sample there are some 4,400 clones; 60% to 80% appear just once. The ten largest clones represent about 27% of the sample.

The time point label for this specimen denotes: 100 days after allo-HCT. Blood from recipients was drawn about 28 days before transplant and again at days 30, 100 and 180 after transplant. Nuclei Lysis Solution was used to extract genomic DNA from fresh or cryopreserved unfractionated peripheral blood mononuclear cells. The CDR3, from cysteine to phenylalanine, totals 14 residues. Only the CDR3 DNA is retained, 42 bases long and in frame from the first base. The germline V gene gives CDR1 as MNHNS and CDR2 as SASEGT. The junction carries 6 bases between V and J, which are trimmed by 2 bases and 1 base respectively.

The source is a female patient aged 45 to 65 who had an allogeneic stem cell transplant from an unrelated donor, so the T cells may come from the graft donor. Some clones in this sample may be carry-over from other donors' samples. Specimen: peripheral blood mononuclear cells, collected 100 days after allogeneic stem cell transplant. The V and J genes are TRBV6-1 and TRBJ1-5; there is no confident call for the D gene. At the DNA level, the sequence is TGTGCCAGCAGTGAATGGGGAAGCAATCAGCCCCAGCATTTT. Translated, this gives CASSEWGSNQPQHF.